A single sample gave rise to the 18 T cell receptor beta chains below, sequenced in a study of shared clonotypes between healthy human individuals. Clones were sequenced by immunoSEQ multiplex PCR, and TCRdb holds only the in-frame ones, with some missing. This sample has 2 million or so clones, with 95% found just once. Sequencing input: naive CD4+ T cells sorted from blood. Subset noted: CD45RA+ positively selected. The receptors here all came from a man aged 18 to 30 in good health.

In DNA form, the CDR3 reads TGCGCCAGCGGGGGGACAGTGAACACTGAAGCTTTCTTT. This encodes CASGGTVNTEAFF. This chain links TRBV5-1 with TRBJ1-1, with 7 bases matching TRBD1. The J segment lost 0 bases and the V segment lost 7 bases, leaving 3 bases of the junction unmatched. The germline gives CDR1 SGHRS, CDR2 YFSETQ. This CDR3 contains 13 residues.

The chain recombines TRBV7-9 with TRBJ2-3; 7 bases are a match to TRBD1. The CDR3 spans 15 residues. J lost 2 bases, V lost 3 bases, and 5 bases had no gene match. Germline lookup yields CDR1 SEHNR and CDR2 FQNEAQ (reference sequence). The chain's CDR3 is CASSFRDSDTDTQYF. CDR3 bases: TGTGCCAGCAGCTTCCGGGACAGCGACACAGATACGCAGTATTTT.

This clone appeared once. V usage is TRBV28 and J usage is TRBJ1-2, with TRBD1 matching over 8 bases. The V gene end was trimmed by 3 bases and the J gene end by 4 bases; junction bases not matched to a gene: 4. Germline V gives CDR1 MDHEN, CDR2 SYDVKM. CDR3 length: 14 residues. The DNA for the CDR3 is TGTGCCAGCAGTTTCCCAGGGGGCAGCTATGGCTACACCTTC. It codes for CASSFPGGSYGYTF.

The chain is built from TRBV9 and TRBJ2-5; D unresolved. Deletions cut 3 bases from V and 5 bases from J, with 14 bases between. The CDR3 consists of 14 residues. The germline gives CDR1 SGDLS, CDR2 YYNGEE. The CDR3 nucleotides are TGTGCCAGCAGCGACCGGCCGGGTCAGGAGACCCAGTACTTC. Its protein is CASSDRPGQETQYF.

J is TRBJ2-3 and V is TRBV4-3; TRBD2 matches 15 bases. Germline lookup yields CDR1 LGHNA and CDR2 YSLEER. The CDR3 loop spans 19 amino acids. J gave up 5 bases and V 0 bases, and 9 bases lay outside the gene matches. CDR3 sequence (DNA): TGCGCCAGCAGCCAAGAAAGCGGACTAGCGGGAGGGCCGAGAGATACGCAGTATTTT. It is translated as CASSQESGLAGGPRDTQYF.

The chain recombines TRBV18 with TRBJ1-3; D gene uncertain. The CDR3 sequence is 15 residues long. Trimming took off 0 bases at V and 4 bases at J, with 10 bases between the two ends. Looked up from germline, CDR1 is KGHSH and CDR2 is LQKENI. Here the CDR3 DNA reads TGTGCCAGCTCACCACCGTCTCTGCAAGGAAACACCATATATTTT. This gives the protein CASSPPSLQGNTIYF.

The rearrangement links TRBV11-3 to TRBJ2-1, with TRBD2 identical over 7 bases. From germline, CDR1 is SGHNT and CDR2 YENEEA. The CDR3 extends over 16 amino acids. V shed 1 base and J 5 bases; nucleotides not matched to a gene: 8. CDR3 coding DNA: TGTGCCAGCAGCTTAGCTGGTCTAGCGGCCCACAATGAGCAGTTCTTC. Translating gives CASSLAGLAAHNEQFF.

CDR3 region: CSVGTGGQMTEAFF. The CDR3 DNA sequence: TGCAGCGTTGGGACAGGGGGGCAGATGACTGAAGCTTTCTTT. The gene calls are TRBV29-1 and TRBJ1-1; TRBD1 aligns across 10 bases. V shed 4 bases, J shed 5 bases, and the junction held 7 bases outside the gene matches. Germline loops: CDR1 SQVTM, CDR2 ANQGSEA. This CDR3 is 14 amino acids long.

The V and J genes are TRBV5-6 and TRBJ1-2; 12 bases align to TRBD1. This CDR3 comprises 16 residues. Germline V lookup: CDR1 SGHDT, CDR2 YYEEEE. V shed 6 bases, J shed 0 bases, and the junction held 6 bases outside the gene matches. In DNA form, the CDR3 reads TGTGCCAGCAATCGGGACAGGGGGCAAACTAACTATGGCTACACCTTC. Its translation: CASNRDRGQTNYGYTF.

CDR3 DNA: TGTGCCAGCAGCGCCAACCCCGTCGGCACTGAAGCTTTCTTT. Amino acid sequence: CASSANPVGTEAFF. V is TRBV9 and J is TRBJ1-1, with D hard to call. V lost 3 bases to trimming and J lost 4 bases, with 13 bases between them. Germline V gene lookup returns CDR1 SGDLS and CDR2 YYNGEE. The CDR3 is 14 residues long.

The rearrangement uses TRBV10-1 and TRBJ1-4; D is uncertain. V dropped 4 bases and J dropped 5 bases, with 14 bases sitting between them. CDR1 WNHNN and CDR2 SYGVQD come from the germline V gene (reference sequence). The CDR3 spans 15 residues. The CDR3 coding sequence is TGCGCCAGCAGTGGGAAATCGGTGGGGAATGAAAAACTGTTTTTT. Translation: CASSGKSVGNEKLFF.

The J gene is TRBJ2-7, the V gene TRBV28, with 7 bases identical to TRBD1. This CDR3 comprises 13 residues. V lost 7 bases to trimming and J lost 3 bases; unmatched junction nucleotides: 6. Germline loops: CDR1 MDHEN, CDR2 SYDVKM. This chain's CDR3 is CASKPGQIYEQYF. The CDR3 DNA is TGTGCCAGCAAGCCGGGACAGATCTACGAGCAGTACTTC.

V is TRBV7-2 and J is TRBJ2-1; maybe TRBD2 (6 bases). Germline assignment: CDR1 SGHTA and CDR2 FQGNSA. This CDR3 contains 15 residues. V was trimmed by 3 bases and J by 4 bases, leaving 13 bases between them. The CDR3 region is CASSFRRGIYNEQFF. Here the CDR3 DNA reads TGTGCCAGCAGCTTCCGCCGGGGGATTTACAATGAGCAGTTCTTC. Together with reference TRBV7-2 and TRBJ2-1, the CDR3 gives the full variable domain: GAGVSQSPSNKVTEKGKDVELRCDPISGHTALYWYRQSLGQGLEFLIYFQGNSAPDKSGLPSDRFSAERTGGSVSTLTIQRTQQEDSAVYLCASSFRRGIYNEQFFGPGTRLTVL.

The chain carries TRBV5-1 and TRBJ2-7; tentatively, D is TRBD1 (6 bases). The V end lost 4 bases, the J end lost 1 base, and 15 bases lay between the germline ends. CDR1 SGHRS and CDR2 YFSETQ come from the germline V gene. The CDR3 is made up of 15 amino acids. The CDR3 spells CASSPAGERSYEQYF. For the CDR3, the DNA is TGCGCCAGCAGCCCCGCAGGGGAAAGATCCTACGAGCAGTACTTC.

CDR3 amino acids: CASSWGVLLVANYGYTF. In nucleotides, the CDR3 is TGTGCCAGCAGCTGGGGGGTTTTATTGGTGGCTAACTATGGCTACACCTTC. This rearrangement joins TRBV5-6 to TRBJ1-2; possibly TRBD1 for D (5 bases). V lost 3 bases and J lost 0, with 18 bases in between. The CDR3 is 17 residues long. Germline V CDR1 and CDR2: SGHDT, YYEEEE.

This clone showed up just once. The V call is TRBV10-1, the J call TRBJ1-5, with TRBD1 matching over 7 bases. The V gene end was trimmed by 6 bases and the J gene end by 5 bases; junction bases not matched to a gene: 10. The CDR3 is 15 residues long. The V gene's germline CDR1 is WNHNN and CDR2 SYGVQD (reference sequence). CDR3 sequence reads: CASRSSTGADQPQHF. In DNA, the CDR3 is TGCGCCAGCAGATCATCTACAGGGGCCGATCAGCCCCAGCATTTT.

The chain uses TRBV5-4 and TRBJ1-4, with D possibly being TRBD1 (6 bases). With 0 bases removed from V and 6 bases from J, the gap between germline ends came to 12 bases. The CDR3 is 15 residues long. The germline CDR1 and CDR2 sequences are SGHNT and YYREEE (reference sequence). The CDR3: CASSLDPGDYEKLFF. Here the CDR3 DNA reads TGTGCCAGCAGCTTGGACCCAGGGGATTATGAAAAACTGTTTTTT.

The genes are TRBV10-3 and TRBJ1-1; 10 bases map to TRBD1. Looked up from germline, CDR1 is ENHRY and CDR2 is SYGVKD. The CDR3 runs 16 residues. Trimming removed 3 bases from V and 7 bases from J; junction bases left unmatched: 11. In DNA form, the CDR3 reads TGTGCCATCAGTGATCCCGCTAAGACAGGGGGCTTTGAAGCTTTCTTT. This gives the protein CAISDPAKTGGFEAFF.